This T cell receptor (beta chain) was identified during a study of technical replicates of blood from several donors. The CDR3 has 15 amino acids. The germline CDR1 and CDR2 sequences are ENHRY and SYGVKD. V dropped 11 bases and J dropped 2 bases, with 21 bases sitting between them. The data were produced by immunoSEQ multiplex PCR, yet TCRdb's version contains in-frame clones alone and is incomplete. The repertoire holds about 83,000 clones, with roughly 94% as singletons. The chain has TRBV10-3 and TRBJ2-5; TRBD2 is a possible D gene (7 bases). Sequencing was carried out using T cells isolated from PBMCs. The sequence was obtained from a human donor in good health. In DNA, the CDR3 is TGTGCCTCCGCGCGCGGGGGCGAGGAACAAGAGACCCAGTACTTC. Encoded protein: CASARGGEEQETQYF.